This passage covers 5 T cell receptor beta chains from one sample sequenced in a study of shared clonotypes between healthy human individuals. Here immunoSEQ multiplex PCR was the method, and the copy in TCRdb shows in-frame clones only, minus some. The sample lists around 1.9 million clones, roughly 93% occurring once. CD8 cells classed as naive were CD45RO-negative and positively selected for CCR7, excluding terminally differentiated effector memory CD45RA+ cells. What was sequenced was naive CD8+ T cells from PBMCs. These receptor sequences come from a young man in good health. Some clones in this sample may be carry-over from other donors' samples.

The chain's CDR3 is CASSQDLGDEQFF. Here the CDR3 DNA reads TGTGCCAGCAGCCAGGACCTGGGGGATGAGCAGTTCTTC. The chain is built from TRBV5-4 and TRBJ2-1; D possibly matches TRBD1 or TRBD2 (5 bases each). Trimming removed 4 bases from V and 8 bases from J, with 13 bases in between. Germline lookup yields CDR1 SGHNT and CDR2 YYREEE (reference sequence). This CDR3 is built from 13 residues.

The genes are TRBV5-1 and TRBJ1-1; D remains ambiguous. Germline assignment: CDR1 SGHRS and CDR2 YFSETQ. CDR3 length: 14 amino acids. V dropped 4 bases and J dropped 1 base, with 11 bases sitting between them. The CDR3 coding sequence is TGCGCCAGCAGCCCCGACCGTTGGAACACTGAAGCTTTCTTT. Residues: CASSPDRWNTEAFF.

Comment on this clone: The junction differs from germline at one of its ends, possibly a read error. The chain joins TRBV20-1 to TRBJ1-5, with 10 bases aligning to TRBD1. Germline lookup yields CDR1 DFQATT and CDR2 SNEGSKA (reference sequence). CDR3 length: 11 residues. DNA of the CDR3: TGCAGTGCTCCAGGACAGGGGGGCTTGTATTTT. It yields the protein CSAPGQGGLYF.

The rearrangement joins TRBV13 to TRBJ2-5; a weak D match, TRBD2 (5 bases). CDR1 is PRHDT, CDR2 FYEKMQ, per germline (reference sequence). V dropped 4 bases and J dropped 3 bases, with 15 bases sitting between them. The CDR3 contains 15 residues. CDR3 residues: CASSWGRGNKETQYF. CDR3 DNA sequence: TGTGCCAGCAGCTGGGGTAGAGGGAACAAAGAGACCCAGTACTTC. Full variable domain (rest looked up from reference TRBV13 and TRBJ2-5): AAGVIQSPRHLIKEKRETATLKCYPIPRHDTVYWYQQGPGQDPQFLISFYEKMQSDKGSIPDRFSAQQFSDYHSELNMSSLELGDSALYFCASSWGRGNKETQYFGPGTRLLVL.

The J gene is TRBJ2-7, the V gene TRBV27; TRBD1 matches at 10 bases. CDR3 length equals 16 residues. Trimming took 4 bases from V and 6 from J; bases not matched to a gene: 12. Germline CDR1 MNHEY, CDR2 SMNVEV (reference sequence). CDR3 sequence: CASSSTGQGEWGEQYF. The CDR3 DNA reads as TGTGCCAGCAGTTCAACTGGACAGGGGGAATGGGGCGAGCAGTACTTC.